This TCR beta chain emerged from a study of identical twins. General study findings and limits: A lower insertion count was a feature of abundant cord blood beta clonotypes, with no such feature in memory repertoires. Beta out-of-frame sequences showed weaker excess sharing between twins.

TCRdb re-called the 5' RACE reads with MiXCR, one entry per CDR3 protein. The table records 150,000 or so distinct CDR3 sequences, approximately 3.5% of them present only once. To note about this clonotype: Antigen specificity is unknown.

Every one of the donors was a healthy Caucasian. Germline loops: CDR1 MDHEN, CDR2 SYDVKM. Trimming pared 3 bases from V and 4 bases from J, leaving 13 bases between. The CDR3 is made up of 14 amino acids. The chain has TRBV28 and TRBJ2-7, with D unresolved. Material: memory T cells sorted from blood. The receptor comes from a man aged 18-30 years in good health. CDR3 sequence (DNA): TGTGCCAGCAGTTTGACACACTCGGGTTACGAGCAGTACTTC. Amino acid sequence: CASSLTHSGYEQYF.